This T cell receptor beta chain stems from a study of blood T cell repertoires in COVID-19. Study-wide context: Material from acute and convalescent COVID-19 was sourced from the United States, Italy and Spain. The analysed material was cDNA or gDNA that came from T cells, B-cell-depleted T cells, or PBMCs.

Trimming took 5 bases from V and 4 from J; bases not matched to a gene: 14. The CDR3 covers 19 residues. The germline V gene has CDR1 SEHNR and CDR2 FQNEAQ (reference sequence). Repertoires were generated with immunoSEQ multiplex PCR, while TCRdb's copy carries only in-frame clones and drops some. Of roughly 59,000 clones listed, 70% to 80% are singletons. The chain carries TRBV7-9 and TRBJ2-1, with 13 bases aligning to TRBD2. Sequenced input: peripheral blood. The TCR was taken from a human donor in a cohort sampled during active COVID-19. Written as DNA, the CDR3 is TGTGCCAGCAGCCCACTCGGACTAGCGGGAGCCCTCCGTTACAATGAGCAGTTCTTC. Its translation is CASSPLGLAGALRYNEQFF.